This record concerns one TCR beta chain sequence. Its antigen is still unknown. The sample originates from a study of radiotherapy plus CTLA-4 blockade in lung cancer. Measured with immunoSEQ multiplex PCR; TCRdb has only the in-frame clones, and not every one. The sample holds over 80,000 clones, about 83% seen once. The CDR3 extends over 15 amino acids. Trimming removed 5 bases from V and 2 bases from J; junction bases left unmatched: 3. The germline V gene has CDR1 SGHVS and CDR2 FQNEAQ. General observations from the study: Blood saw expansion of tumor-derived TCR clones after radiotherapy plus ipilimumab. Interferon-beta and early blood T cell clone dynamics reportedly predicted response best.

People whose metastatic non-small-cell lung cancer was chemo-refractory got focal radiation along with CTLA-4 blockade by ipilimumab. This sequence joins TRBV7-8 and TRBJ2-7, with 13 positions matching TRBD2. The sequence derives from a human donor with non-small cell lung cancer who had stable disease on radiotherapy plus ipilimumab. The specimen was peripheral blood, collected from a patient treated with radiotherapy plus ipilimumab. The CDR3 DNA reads TGTGCCAGCAGCAAAACTAGCGGGGGGGCCTACGAGCAGTACTTC. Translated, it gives CASSKTSGGAYEQYF. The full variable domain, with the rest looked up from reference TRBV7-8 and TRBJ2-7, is GAGVSQSPRYKVAKRGQDVALRCDPISGHVSLFWYQQALGQGPEFLTYFQNEAQLDKSGLPSDRFFAERPEGSVSTLKIQRTQQEDSAVYLCASSKTSGGAYEQYFGPGTRLTVT.